A selection of T cell receptor beta chains follows, all from one sample in a study of blood T cell repertoires in COVID-19. Generated by immunoSEQ multiplex PCR, the TCRdb table keeps only in-frame clones and is missing some. The repertoire consists of some 100,000 clones, with approximately 91% occurring once and the leading ten covering roughly 1.9%. The sample taken for sequencing was peripheral blood. The receptor source for this set is a man aged 50 or older with active COVID-19. CDR3s include the opening cysteine and the closing phenylalanine or tryptophan. The D gene is left open where the match is weak. A row's size may be missing; if present it is once, few, many or a size class.

len	d_gene	v_gene	j_gene	abundance	CDR3nt	CDR3aa
17	NA	TRBV19	TRBJ2-1	NA	TGTGCCAGTAGTATACAAGGTGGGGGGGCGCGAGACAATGAGCAGTTCTTC	CASSIQGGGARDNEQFF
12	NA	TRBV7-8	TRBJ2-3	NA	TGTGCCAGCAGCCCAAGGGAGGATACGCAGTATTTT	CASSPREDTQYF
16	TRBD2	TRBV5-4	TRBJ2-2	NA	TGTGCCAGCAGCTTGGATAGAGCGGGAGACACCGGGGAGCTGTTTTTT	CASSLDRAGDTGELFF
17	NA	TRBV3-1/TRBV3-2	TRBJ2-2	NA	TGTGCCAGCAGCCCGACTCTAAGCGCGGGGAACACCGGGGAGCTGTTTTTT	CASSPTLSAGNTGELFF
13	NA	TRBV12-3/TRBV12-4	TRBJ2-7	NA	TGTGCCAGCAGTTCCAGGGGCTCCTACGAGCAGTACTTC	CASSSRGSYEQYF
20	NA	TRBV21-1	TRBJ2-7	NA	TGTGCCAGCAGCAAAGCCCGGCCGGAAATGGGACTAGCGGGGGCATACGAGCAGTACTTC	CASSKARPEMGLAGAYEQYF
17	TRBD1	TRBV18	TRBJ1-3	NA	TGTGCCAGCTCACCACTTGGCAGGGGGAATCCTGGAAACACCATATATTTT	CASSPLGRGNPGNTIYF
15	NA	TRBV9	TRBJ2-1	NA	TGTGCCAGCAGCCTCAAGGACAGCTCCTACAATGAGCAGTTCTTC	CASSLKDSSYNEQFF
13	NA	TRBV5-1	TRBJ2-3	NA	TGCGCCAGCAGCTTGCTCAGCACAGATACGCAGTATTTT	CASSLLSTDTQYF
17	TRBD2	TRBV24-1	TRBJ2-3	NA	TGTGCCACCAGTGGTCGGCCCGGGAGGGGGGTAACAGATACGCAGTATTTT	CATSGRPGRGVTDTQYF
13	NA	TRBV29-1	TRBJ2-1	once	TGCAGCGTGTCCTATAGGGCGGGCAATGAGCAGTTCTTC	CSVSYRAGNEQFF
14	NA	TRBV5-1	TRBJ1-2	NA	TGCGCCAGCAGCTTCCAGGGCCCTAACTATGGCTACACCTTC	CASSFQGPNYGYTF
14	NA	TRBV19	TRBJ2-3	NA	TGTGCCAGTAGTATAAGACAGAGCACAGATACGCAGTATTTT	CASSIRQSTDTQYF
15	TRBD2	TRBV18	TRBJ2-3	once	TGTGCCACTACGCTAGCGGGGGGCCGCATAGATACGCAGTATTTT	CATTLAGGRIDTQYF
16	TRBD1	TRBV19	TRBJ2-1	NA	TGTGCCAGTAGTATCGGCGGACAGGGGTCGCGGAATGAGCAGTTCTTC	CASSIGGQGSRNEQFF
13	NA	TRBV11-2	TRBJ1-1	NA	TGTGCCAGCAGCTTACAGGTAGTCACTGAAGCTTTCTTT	CASSLQVVTEAFF
14	TRBD1	TRBV5-1	TRBJ2-7	NA	TGCGCCAGCAAAACCCGGGACAGGAACTACGAGCAGTACTTC	CASKTRDRNYEQYF
17	TRBD2	TRBV6-8	TRBJ2-5	NA	TGTGCCAGCAGTTACTCGAAATTAAGGGAGGGAGAGGAGACCCAGTACTTC	CASSYSKLREGEETQYF
14	TRBD2	TRBV29-1	TRBJ2-2	NA	TGCAGCGCTGGACTAGCGGCGAACACCGGGGAGCTGTTTTTT	CSAGLAANTGELFF
13	NA	TRBV27	TRBJ1-5	NA	TGTGCCAGCAGTTTTGGGGGGAATCAGCCCCAGCATTTT	CASSFGGNQPQHF
14	NA	TRBV5-1	TRBJ2-5	NA	TGCGCCAGCAGCGGGACACTTCAAAAAGAGACCCAGTACTTC	CASSGTLQKETQYF
13	NA	TRBV15	TRBJ1-2	NA	TGTGCCACCAGCGGGACTTTAGGGGATGGCTACACCTTC	CATSGTLGDGYTF
14	NA	TRBV11-3	TRBJ2-3	NA	TGTGCCAGCAGCTTAGACAGTAGCACAGATACGCAGTATTTT	CASSLDSSTDTQYF
13	NA	TRBV7-8	TRBJ1-6	NA	TGTGCCAGCAGCTCCAATTCTGAGAGACCCCTCCACTTT	CASSSNSERPLHF
15	TRBD1	TRBV11-2	TRBJ1-2	NA	TGTGCCAGCAGCTTAGATTTGGACAGGTACTATGGCTACACCTTC	CASSLDLDRYYGYTF
15	NA	TRBV9	TRBJ2-2	once	TGTGCCAGCGGGGGACTGGCCGCCGGCACCGGGGAGCTGTTTTTT	CASGGLAAGTGELFF
12	TRBD2	TRBV10-2	TRBJ2-1	NA	TGCGCCAGCAGCCCCCCCGCGGGGGGGGTCTTCTTC	CASSPPAGGVFF
13	TRBD1	TRBV28	TRBJ2-3	NA	TGTGCCAGCTACCAGGGGGTTACAGATACGCAGTATTTT	CASYQGVTDTQYF